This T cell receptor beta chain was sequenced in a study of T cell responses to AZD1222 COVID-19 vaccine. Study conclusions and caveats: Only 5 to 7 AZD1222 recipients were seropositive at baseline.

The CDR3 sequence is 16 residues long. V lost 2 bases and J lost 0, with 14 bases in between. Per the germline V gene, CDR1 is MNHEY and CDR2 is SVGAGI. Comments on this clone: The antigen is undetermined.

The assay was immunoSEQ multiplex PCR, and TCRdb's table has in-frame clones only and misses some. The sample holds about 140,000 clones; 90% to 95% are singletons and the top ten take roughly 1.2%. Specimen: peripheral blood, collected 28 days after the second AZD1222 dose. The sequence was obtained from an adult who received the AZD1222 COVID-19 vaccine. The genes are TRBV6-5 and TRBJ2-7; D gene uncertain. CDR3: CASSYHLAGPSYEQYF. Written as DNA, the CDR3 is TGTGCCAGCAGTTACCACCTGGCAGGTCCCTCCTACGAGCAGTACTTC.